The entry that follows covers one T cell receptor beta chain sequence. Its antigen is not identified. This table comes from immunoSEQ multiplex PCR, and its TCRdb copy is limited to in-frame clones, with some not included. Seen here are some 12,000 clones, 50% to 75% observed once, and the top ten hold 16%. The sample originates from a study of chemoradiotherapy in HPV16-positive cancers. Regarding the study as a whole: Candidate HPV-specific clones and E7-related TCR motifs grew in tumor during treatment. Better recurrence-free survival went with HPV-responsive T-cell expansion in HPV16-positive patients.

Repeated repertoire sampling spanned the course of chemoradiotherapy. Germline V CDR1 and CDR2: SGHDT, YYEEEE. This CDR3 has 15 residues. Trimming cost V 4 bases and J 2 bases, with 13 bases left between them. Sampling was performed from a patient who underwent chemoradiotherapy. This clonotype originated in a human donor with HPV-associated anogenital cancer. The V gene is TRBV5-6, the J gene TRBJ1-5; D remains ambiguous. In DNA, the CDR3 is TGTGCCAGCAGCCGTGGAATAGGCGGCAATCAGCCCCAGCATTTT. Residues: CASSRGIGGNQPQHF.